This entry features one TCR beta chain sequence. Its antigen is undetermined. Next came a second PCR, run for about 7 to 12 cycles, which used a sample-barcoded 5' primer along with a J-beta primer mix. MiXCR was run by TCRdb on the 5' RACE reads, yielding one entry per CDR3 protein. The sample gives approximately 940,000 distinct CDR3 sequences, roughly 43% of which show up once; 10% to 15% is in the top ten. This CDR3 comprises 12 residues. V lost 2 bases and J lost 5; bases outside the gene matches: 0. The germline CDR1 and CDR2 sequences are DFQATT and SNEGSKA (reference sequence). The data were obtained in a study of blood T cells in healthy people across ages. The study, taken as a whole, reports: Strongly correlated with naive T cell percentage was TCR beta diversity.

Total RNA extraction produced at least 5.5 micrograms (per sample) for the study. What was sequenced was blood. The chain recombines TRBV20-1 with TRBJ2-1; 7 nucleotides agree with TRBD2. This sequence was found in a man aged 25 to 40 in good health. CDR3 DNA sequence: TGCAGTGCTAGACTAGCGGACAATGAGCAGTTCTTC. Amino acids: CSARLADNEQFF.